The 29 T cell receptor beta chains below were found in one sample sequenced in a study of blood T cell repertoires in COVID-19. Assay: immunoSEQ multiplex PCR; the TCRdb copy retains only in-frame clones and omits some. The sample has more than 150,000 clones; roughly 84% are singletons. Sequenced sample: peripheral blood. The origin of the receptors is a man aged 18 to 29 with active or convalescent COVID-19.

This clone was detected a few times. The rearrangement links TRBV19 to TRBJ1-2; 7 bases line up with TRBD1. The CDR3 has 13 amino acids. The germline V gene has CDR1 LNHDA and CDR2 SQIVND (reference sequence). J was trimmed by 4 bases and V by 5 bases; bases with no gene match: 4. CDR3 sequence: CASSVGQFYGYTF. For the CDR3, the DNA is TGTGCCAGTAGTGTGGGACAGTTCTATGGCTACACCTTC.

J is TRBJ2-7 and V is TRBV7-2, with 11 positions matching TRBD1. With V trimmed by 5 bases and J by 3 bases, 6 bases remained unmatched. The CDR3 loop spans 15 amino acids. In germline, CDR1 is SGHTA, CDR2 FQGNSA. The CDR3: CASSPTGTGGYEQYF. In DNA, the CDR3 is TGTGCCAGCAGCCCTACCGGGACAGGGGGCTACGAGCAGTACTTC.

The V and J genes are TRBV2 and TRBJ2-2, with D perhaps matching TRBD1 (5 bases). The CDR3 has 15 amino acids. Germline V gene sequence: CDR1 SNHLY, CDR2 FYNNEI. V lost 7 bases and J lost 0, with 12 bases in between. The CDR3 DNA is TGTGCCAGCATGAAGGGGCCCACGAACACCGGGGAGCTGTTTTTT. This sequence encodes CASMKGPTNTGELFF.

This chain links TRBV20-1 with TRBJ2-1; weak D call: TRBD2 (6 bases). This CDR3 has 16 residues. With 3 bases removed from V and 0 bases from J, the gap between germline ends came to 15 bases. The germline V gene encodes CDR1 DFQATT and CDR2 SNEGSKA (reference sequence). CDR3 coding DNA: TGCAGTGCTAGTCCCCTGCGCGGGAACTCCTACAATGAGCAGTTCTTC. Residues: CSASPLRGNSYNEQFF.

This rearrangement joins TRBV5-6 to TRBJ2-3; 9 positions agree with TRBD2. Trimming cost V 4 bases and J 6 bases; bases outside gene matches: 12. Germline V gives CDR1 SGHDT, CDR2 YYEEEE. The CDR3 sequence is 16 residues long. The CDR3, as DNA: TGTGCCAGCAGCACCAGACGGCGGGAGGGCCTGGATACGCAGTATTTT. Its translation is CASSTRRREGLDTQYF.

About this clone: Germline and junction disagree at one end, which may indicate a read error. The chain combines TRBV7-7 with TRBJ2-1, with TRBD2 matching over 11 bases. Germline V gene data show CDR1 as SSHAT and CDR2 as FNYEAQ (reference sequence). This CDR3 is 18 amino acids long. The CDR3 here is CASSPSLLAGDTGDEQFF. The CDR3 DNA is TGTGCTAGCAGCCCTAGTCTACTAGCGGGGGACACTGGGGATGAGCAGTTCTTC.

This chain joins TRBV28 and TRBJ2-3; 7 bases are shared with TRBD1. The CDR3 runs to 14 residues. Looked up from germline, CDR1 is MDHEN and CDR2 is SYDVKM. Trimming took 6 bases from V and 5 from J; bases not matched to a gene: 8. As DNA, the CDR3 is TGTGCCAGCAGGCCCACGGACAGGAGAGATACGCAGTATTTT. Its protein is CASRPTDRRDTQYF.

The gene calls are TRBV19 and TRBJ2-5; tentatively, D is TRBD1 (7 bases). The ends were cut back, 4 bases at V and 5 bases at J, with 23 bases in the middle. Per the germline V gene, CDR1 is LNHDA and CDR2 is SQIVND (reference sequence). The CDR3 sequence is 17 residues long. CDR3 sequence: CASSTPEGQLMWETQYF. The CDR3 DNA is TGTGCCAGTAGTACCCCGGAGGGACAGCTGATGTGGGAGACCCAGTACTTC.

The genes are TRBV6-6 and TRBJ2-1; weak D call: TRBD1 (5 bases). From germline, CDR1 is MNHNY and CDR2 SVGAGI (reference sequence). With 7 bases removed from V and 8 bases from J, the gap between germline ends came to 15 bases. The CDR3 is 13 residues long. CDR3 nucleotide sequence: TGTGCCAGCAATACCATTCAAGGGGATGAGCAGTTCTTC. Residues: CASNTIQGDEQFF.

This clone was recorded once. V and J are TRBV5-4 and TRBJ2-5; the D gene is possibly TRBD2 (6 bases). CDR3 length equals 12 residues. Between the trimmed V and J ends, which lost 4 bases and 5 bases, there was a span of 9 bases. CDR1 is SGHNT, CDR2 YYREEE, per germline (reference sequence). CDR3 loop: CASSPEGETQYF. The CDR3 nucleotides are TGTGCCAGCAGCCCGGAGGGGGAGACCCAGTACTTC. The full variable domain, completed using reference TRBV5-4 and TRBJ2-5, is ETGVTQSPTHLIKTRGQQVTLRCSSQSGHNTVSWYQQALGQGPQFIFQYYREEENGRGNFPPRFSGLQFPNYSSELNVNALELDDSALYLCASSPEGETQYFGPGTRLLVL.

This rearrangement joins TRBV4-3 to TRBJ2-7, with 10 bases aligning to TRBD2. Germline V gene sequence: CDR1 LGHNA, CDR2 YSLEER. Unmatched junction bases numbered 8, after V lost 4 bases and J lost 5 bases. The CDR3 runs 15 residues. This CDR3 reads CASSRSVTSGNEQYF. In nucleotides, the CDR3 is TGCGCCAGCAGCCGAAGTGTAACTAGCGGGAACGAGCAGTACTTC.

The gene calls are TRBV19 and TRBJ2-7; 8 nucleotides match TRBD1. Germline V gene data show CDR1 as LNHDA and CDR2 as SQIVND (reference sequence). Trimming cost V 6 bases and J 4 bases; bases outside gene matches: 11. CDR3 length: 15 residues. The CDR3 sequence is CASRHGQGNMYEQYF. The CDR3, as DNA: TGTGCCAGTAGACACGGACAGGGAAATATGTACGAGCAGTACTTC.

The V gene is TRBV10-2, the J gene TRBJ1-1, with 10 bases aligning to TRBD1. This CDR3 is 14 amino acids long. Per the germline V gene, CDR1 is WSHSY and CDR2 is SAAADI. J gave up 6 bases and V 6 bases, and 7 bases lay outside the gene matches. The CDR3 DNA is TGCGCCAGCAGCGCTGGGACAGGGGTCCCTGAAGCTTTCTTT. This codes for CASSAGTGVPEAFF.

The gene calls are TRBV6-1 and TRBJ2-7, with TRBD1 matching 9 bases. Trimming removed 1 base from V and 5 bases from J; junction bases left unmatched: 6. Germline loops: CDR1 MNHNS, CDR2 SASEGT. This CDR3 contains 15 residues. The DNA of the CDR3 is TGTGCCAGCAGTGAAGGGACGACAGGGGGACACGAGCAGTACTTC. Translating it yields CASSEGTTGGHEQYF.

The J gene is TRBJ2-5, the V gene TRBV19; 7 nucleotides line up with TRBD1. In germline, CDR1 is LNHDA, CDR2 SQIVND (reference sequence). J was trimmed by 1 base and V by 8 bases; bases with no gene match: 10. The CDR3 sequence is 15 residues long. The DNA for the CDR3 is TGTGCCAGTGCCAGGGGGAAGGGCCCCCAAGAGACCCAGTACTTC. It codes for CASARGKGPQETQYF. The entire variable domain, with the rest obtained from reference TRBV19 and TRBJ2-5, is as follows: DGGITQSPKYLFRKEGQNVTLSCEQNLNHDAMYWYRQDPGQGLRLIYYSQIVNDFQKGDIAEGYSVSREKKESFPLTVTSAQKNPTAFYLCASARGKGPQETQYFGPGTRLLVL.

The V and J genes are TRBV2 and TRBJ1-3; D not certain. The CDR3 extends over 13 amino acids. V was pared by 8 bases and J by 2 bases, with 10 bases between. Germline V gene data show CDR1 as SNHLY and CDR2 as FYNNEI. CDR3 bases: TGTGCCAGCCACCAGGAGGCTGGAAACACCATATATTTT. It specifies CASHQEAGNTIYF. Together with reference TRBV2 and TRBJ1-3, the CDR3 gives the full variable domain: EPEVTQTPSHQVTQMGQEVILRCVPISNHLYFYWYRQILGQKVEFLVSFYNNEISEKSEIFDDQFSVERPDGSNFTLKIRSTKLEDSAMYFCASHQEAGNTIYFGEGSWLTVV.

The gene calls are TRBV2 and TRBJ1-6; TRBD1 aligns across 8 bases. The CDR3 covers 16 residues. In germline, CDR1 is SNHLY, CDR2 FYNNEI. The V gene end was trimmed by 8 bases and the J gene end by 3 bases; junction bases not matched to a gene: 9. The CDR3 region has the DNA TGTGCCAGCGTCATATCAGGGGGCATCTATAATTCACCCCTCCACTTT. Encoded protein: CASVISGGIYNSPLHF.

In its sample, this clone was seen once. The chain links TRBV5-5 to TRBJ1-3; 10 nucleotides align to TRBD1. CDR3 size: 15 residues. V shed 4 bases, J shed 2 bases, and the junction held 3 bases outside the gene matches. The V gene's germline CDR1 is SGHKS and CDR2 YYEKEE (reference sequence). The CDR3 nucleotides are TGTGCCAGCAGCGGGACAGGGGATCCTGGAAACACCATATATTTT. This encodes CASSGTGDPGNTIYF. The full variable domain, its missing parts supplied by reference TRBV5-5 and TRBJ1-3, is DAGVTQSPTHLIKTRGQQVTLRCSPISGHKSVSWYQQVLGQGPQFIFQYYEKEERGRGNFPDRFSARQFPNYSSELNVNALLLGDSALYLCASSGTGDPGNTIYFGEGSWLTVV.

The rearrangement uses TRBV5-1 and TRBJ2-2; possible D gene TRBD2, 6 bases. The CDR3 covers 14 residues. Germline CDR1 and CDR2: SGHRS and YFSETQ. V lost 7 bases and J lost 3, with 13 bases in between. CDR3 DNA sequence: TGCGCCAGCTCGCTAGCGACTGACACCGGGGAGCTGTTTTTT. This translates into CASSLATDTGELFF.

CDR3 nucleotide sequence: TGTGCCAGCAGCTTAACCGGGGGGATGGAGACCCAGTACTTC. Translating it yields CASSLTGGMETQYF. This chain uses TRBV7-2 with TRBJ2-5; 7 bases map to TRBD2. Unmatched junction bases numbered 5, after V lost 2 bases and J lost 5 bases. CDR3 length: 14 amino acids. Germline loops: CDR1 SGHTA, CDR2 FQGNSA.

The chain couples TRBV7-2 to TRBJ2-5; 7 bases line up with TRBD1. V shed 1 base and J 4 bases; nucleotides not matched to a gene: 3. The CDR3 contains 14 residues. The V gene's germline CDR1 is SGHTA and CDR2 FQGNSA. The CDR3 region is CASSLEYRGETQYF. The CDR3 bases are TGTGCCAGCAGCTTAGAATACAGGGGAGAGACCCAGTACTTC.

This clone was observed once. The rearrangement joins TRBV6-5 to TRBJ2-2, with D perhaps TRBD2 (5 bases). CDR1 and CDR2 (germline): MNHEY, SVGAGI. V was cut by 6 bases and J by 3 bases, with 14 bases left in between. The CDR3 is 15 residues long. The CDR3 sequence is CASRRNPSHTGELFF. CDR3 coding DNA: TGTGCCAGCAGGCGTAATCCTAGCCACACCGGGGAGCTGTTTTTT.

The rearrangement uses TRBV28 and TRBJ2-7, with TRBD2 identical over 10 bases. Germline CDR1 reads MDHEN; CDR2 reads SYDVKM. V lost 5 bases to trimming and J lost 5 bases; unmatched junction nucleotides: 9. The CDR3 length is 15 residues. CDR3 nucleotide sequence: TGTGCCAGCAGTCGATATAGCGGGAGGCAGGACGAGCAGTACTTC. Protein sequence: CASSRYSGRQDEQYF.

V usage is TRBV7-2 and J usage is TRBJ2-2; TRBD2 matches at 9 bases. V lost 3 bases to trimming and J lost 4 bases; unmatched junction nucleotides: 6. Looked up from germline, CDR1 is SGHTA and CDR2 is FQGNSA. This CDR3 region has 16 residues. CDR3 residues: CASSFSGGRGTGELFF. As DNA, the CDR3 is TGTGCCAGCAGCTTCAGCGGGGGGCGAGGCACCGGGGAGCTGTTTTTT.

J is TRBJ2-1 and V is TRBV9; 9 positions match TRBD2. CDR1 is SGDLS and CDR2 is YYNGEE in the germline V gene. J was trimmed by 8 bases and V by 4 bases; bases with no gene match: 13. The CDR3 loop spans 16 amino acids. Written as DNA, the CDR3 is TGTGCCAGCAGCCTAGGGGGAAGCGGGAGGAGTCATGAGCAGTTCTTC. Translated, it gives CASSLGGSGRSHEQFF.

The chain couples TRBV3-1 (or the pseudogene TRBV3-2) to TRBJ2-7; 12 positions agree with TRBD2. V was pared by 2 bases and J by 2 bases, with 4 bases of the junction left unmatched. CDR1 is LGHDT, CDR2 YNNKEL, per germline (reference sequence). There are 16 residues in the CDR3. CDR3 in amino acids: CASSQRRTSGTYEQYF. Written as DNA, the CDR3 is TGTGCCAGCAGCCAAAGGAGGACTAGCGGGACCTACGAGCAGTACTTC.

This rearrangement joins TRBV5-5 to TRBJ1-2; 12 nucleotides align to TRBD1. CDR3 size: 17 residues. Germline CDR1 and CDR2: SGHKS and YYEKEE (reference sequence). V lost 0 bases to trimming and J lost 4 bases; unmatched junction nucleotides: 7. The CDR3 nucleotides read TGTGCCAGCAGCTTGGCCGGAGGGACAGGGGGCTTCTATGGCTACACCTTC. Protein product: CASSLAGGTGGFYGYTF.

This rearrangement joins TRBV2 to TRBJ2-7, with D tentatively TRBD1 (6 bases). The CDR3 totals 15 residues. V was pared by 3 bases and J by 4 bases, with 16 bases between. Germline V gives CDR1 SNHLY, CDR2 FYNNEI. The CDR3 DNA reads as TGTGCCAGCAGTGATCCCACAGGGAAAGGTTACGAGCAGTACTTC. As protein: CASSDPTGKGYEQYF.

The rearrangement links TRBV18 to TRBJ1-1; D is ambiguous. The V end was cut by 0 bases, the J end by 1 base, with 9 bases between. Germline CDR1 and CDR2: KGHSH and LQKENI. The CDR3 spans 15 residues. CDR3 DNA sequence: TGTGCCAGCTCACCACCACCAGGAGGGAACACTGAAGCTTTCTTT. It is translated as CASSPPPGGNTEAFF.